The source of this T cell receptor beta chain is a study of blood T cells in healthy people across ages. PCR was performed a second time for roughly 7 to 12 cycles using a sample-barcoded 5' primer and a J-beta primer mix. TCRdb independently ran MiXCR on the 5' RACE reads; one entry per CDR3 protein. The table records 600,000 to 900,000 distinct CDR3 sequences, roughly 24% of them present only once. There are 15 residues in the CDR3. Germline lookup yields CDR1 SGHRS and CDR2 YFSETQ. V lost 4 bases and J 7 bases, leaving 21 bases between the germline ends. This sample also appeared in a second study, on T cells of mothers and their children. That paper notes: Per child, around 3 million TCR beta CDR3 reads were obtained, against over 9 million per mother. Related pairs of mothers and children showed slightly higher, non-significant overlap versus unrelated pairs.

The V and J genes are TRBV5-1 and TRBJ2-7; D not resolved. The receptor comes from a boy aged 5-17 years in good health. Sequencing used blood. In DNA, the CDR3 is TGCGCCAGCAGCGACCCTGAGGCACAGCCTGTGGAGCAGTACTTC. Translating it yields CASSDPEAQPVEQYF.